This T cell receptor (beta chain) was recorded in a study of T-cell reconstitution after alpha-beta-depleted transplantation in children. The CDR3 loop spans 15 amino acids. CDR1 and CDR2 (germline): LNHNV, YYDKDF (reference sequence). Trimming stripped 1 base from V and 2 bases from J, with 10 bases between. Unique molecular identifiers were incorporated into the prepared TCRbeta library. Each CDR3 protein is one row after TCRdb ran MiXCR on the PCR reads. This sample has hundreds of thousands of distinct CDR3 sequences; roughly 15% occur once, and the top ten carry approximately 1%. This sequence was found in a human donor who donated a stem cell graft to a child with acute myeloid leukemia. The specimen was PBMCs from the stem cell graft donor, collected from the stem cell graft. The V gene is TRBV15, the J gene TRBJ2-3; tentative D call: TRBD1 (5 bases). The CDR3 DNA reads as TGTGCCACCAGCAGAGCACAGGCGAACACAGATACGCAGTATTTT. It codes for CATSRAQANTDTQYF.